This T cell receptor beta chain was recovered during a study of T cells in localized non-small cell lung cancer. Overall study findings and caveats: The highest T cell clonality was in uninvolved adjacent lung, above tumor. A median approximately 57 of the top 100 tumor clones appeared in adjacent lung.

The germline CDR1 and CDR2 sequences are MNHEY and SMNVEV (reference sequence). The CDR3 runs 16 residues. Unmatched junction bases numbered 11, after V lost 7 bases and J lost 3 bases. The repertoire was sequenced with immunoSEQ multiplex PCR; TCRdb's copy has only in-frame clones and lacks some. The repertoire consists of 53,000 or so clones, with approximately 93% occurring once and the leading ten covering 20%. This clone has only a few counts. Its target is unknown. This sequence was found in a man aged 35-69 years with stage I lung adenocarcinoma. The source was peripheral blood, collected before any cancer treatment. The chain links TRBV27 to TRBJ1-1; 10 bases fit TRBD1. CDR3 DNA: TGTGCCAGCACCTTGGGACAGGGGACTCAGGACACTGAAGCTTTCTTT. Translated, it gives CASTLGQGTQDTEAFF.